Given below is one T cell receptor (beta chain) in context. This sample was included in a study of cytomegalovirus exposure and HLA in healthy donors. Trimming took off 5 bases at V and 0 bases at J, with 13 bases between the two ends. Germline V gene sequence: CDR1 LGHNA, CDR2 YNFKEQ. The length of the CDR3 is 16 residues. Here immunoSEQ multiplex PCR was the method, and the copy in TCRdb shows in-frame clones only, minus some. The repertoire holds 150,000 to 200,000 clones, with approximately 88% as singletons. The clonotype was recovered from a man aged 18 to 30 in good health and CMV-seropositive. This chain links TRBV4-2 with TRBJ2-2; the D gene is possibly TRBD2 (6 bases). The material sequenced was PBMCs. The CDR3 is CASSKPGEPNTGELFF. The CDR3 DNA is TGTGCCAGCAGCAAGCCGGGGGAGCCGAACACCGGGGAGCTGTTTTTT.